This T cell receptor (beta chain) originates from a study of blood T cell repertoires in COVID-19. Across the whole study: Sample material is recorded as cDNA or gDNA derived from T cells, B-cell-depleted T cells, or PBMCs.

The CDR3 spans 15 residues. Per germline, CDR1 LGHNA and CDR2 YSLEER. V dropped 1 base and J dropped 9 bases, with 16 bases sitting between them. Authors' processing steps: By means of reference gene primer amplification, nucleated cell counts were estimated. Assay: immunoSEQ multiplex PCR; the TCRdb copy retains only in-frame clones and omits some. V and J calls and clone size are copied from that table; D and trimming were computed from the DNA. The sample contains 130,000 or so clones, around 89% of which appear only once. This TCR was sampled from a man aged 50-60 years with active or convalescent COVID-19. Material for sequencing was peripheral blood. The chain is built from TRBV4-3 and TRBJ1-5; D gene uncertain. CDR3 in DNA: TGCGCCAGCAGCCAAGTTTGGTCAGCCTCGGGGCCCCAGCATTTT. It codes for CASSQVWSASGPQHF.